The next 5 T cell receptor beta chains were all read from a single sample in a study of response to subunit inactivated influenza vaccine. Each CDR3 protein is one row after TCRdb ran MiXCR on the RT-PCR reads. This sample has roughly 570,000 distinct CDR3 sequences, with around 13% found just once. Sequencing was performed on PBMCs from blood, taken roughly 6 weeks after vaccination. Receptors originate from a middle-aged man who received an inactivated influenza vaccine.

The chain joins TRBV20-1 to TRBJ2-1, with D possibly TRBD2 on 6 matching bases. CDR1 is DFQATT, CDR2 SNEGSKA, per germline (reference sequence). Trimming stripped 5 bases from V and 7 bases from J, with 18 bases between. CDR3 length: 14 residues. CDR3 coding DNA: TGCAGTGCTCTGGAAGGTAGCGGAGTAAATGAGCAGTTCTTC. Its protein product is CSALEGSGVNEQFF.

The chain is built from TRBV11-2 and TRBJ2-1, with TRBD2 matching 11 bases. This CDR3 is 16 amino acids long. Germline CDR1 SGHAT, CDR2 FQNNGV. Trimming removed 3 bases from V and 8 bases from J; junction bases left unmatched: 9. CDR3 region: CASSLISGRAFDEQFF. The DNA of the CDR3 is TGTGCCAGCAGCTTGATTAGCGGGAGGGCCTTCGATGAGCAGTTCTTC.

This clonotype came up a few times. The chain couples TRBV15 to TRBJ1-5, with D hard to call. The CDR3 covers 15 residues. Trimming removed 3 bases from V and 4 bases from J, with 13 bases in between. CDR1 and CDR2 (germline): LNHNV, YYDKDF (reference sequence). CDR3 sequence reads: CATSSLSWGNQPQHF. The CDR3 nucleotides are TGTGCCACCAGCAGCCTGAGCTGGGGAAATCAGCCCCAGCATTTT. The full variable domain, completed using reference TRBV15 and TRBJ1-5, is DAMVIQNPRYQVTQFGKPVTLSCSQTLNHNVMYWYQQKSSQAPKLLFHYYDKDFNNEADTPDNFQSRRPNTSFCFLDIRSPGLGDTAMYLCATSSLSWGNQPQHFGDGTRLSIL.

Details on this clonotype: Possible read error: a much larger clone is one base away. This sequence joins TRBV12-3 or TRBV12-4 and TRBJ2-3; TRBD1 might be the D (6 bases). CDR3 size: 13 residues. The CDR3 sequence: CAITRGGADTQNF. The CDR3 region has the DNA TGTGCCATCACCAGGGGTGGGGCAGATACGCAGAATTTT.

This rearrangement joins TRBV5-1 to TRBJ1-2, with a tentative D call TRBD1 (5 bases). Trimming took off 4 bases at V and 7 bases at J, with 20 bases between the two ends. The germline V gene has CDR1 SGHRS and CDR2 YFSETQ. The CDR3 covers 15 residues. CDR3 nucleotides: TGCGCCAGCAGCGAACGCGCCGGGCAGGGATCTGGCTACACCTTC. Its translation is CASSERAGQGSGYTF. Full variable domain (rest looked up from reference TRBV5-1 and TRBJ1-2): KAGVTQTPRYLIKTRGQQVTLSCSPISGHRSVSWYQQTPGQGLQFLFEYFSETQRNKGNFPGRFSGRQFSNSRSEMNVSTLELGDSALYLCASSERAGQGSGYTFGSGTRLTVV.